This entry lists 3 T cell receptor beta chains sequenced from one sample in a study of CD4 T cells in relation to SARS-CoV-2 and coronaviruses. These receptors lack a known antigen. The data were produced by immunoSEQ multiplex PCR, yet TCRdb's version contains in-frame clones alone and is incomplete. The sample gives about 36,000 clones, around three quarters of which show up once; roughly 22% is in the top ten. Sequencing was carried out using memory CD4+ T cells from PBMCs, cultured in vitro. The source of these receptors is an adult with COVID-19.

This clone showed up just a few times. V usage is TRBV9 and J usage is TRBJ2-3; D unresolved. Germline values: CDR1 SGDLS, CDR2 YYNGEE. Trimming removed 3 bases from V and 2 bases from J, with 4 bases in between. CDR3 length: 12 amino acids. DNA for the CDR3: TGTGCCAGCAGCGGGAACACAGATACGCAGTATTTT. Its translation: CASSGNTDTQYF. Based on the CDR3 plus reference TRBV9 and TRBJ2-3, the full variable domain is DSGVTQTPKHLITATGQRVTLRCSPRSGDLSVYWYQQSLDQGLQFLIQYYNGEERAKGNILERFSAQQFPDLHSELNLSSLELGDSALYFCASSGNTDTQYFGPGTRLTVL.

This chain uses TRBV6-5 with TRBJ1-3; D remains ambiguous. The length of the CDR3 is 15 residues. Trimming removed 7 bases at V and 0 bases at J, with 13 bases between. Germline V CDR1 and CDR2: MNHEY, SVGAGI. In nucleotides, the CDR3 is TGTGCCAGCACCGACCCAGGTCCCTCTGGAAACACCATATATTTT. It translates to CASTDPGPSGNTIYF.

This chain links TRBV28 with TRBJ1-2; unclear D gene. Trimming shortened V by 3 bases and J by 8 bases, and 10 bases separated the two germline ends. This CDR3 is 12 amino acids long. Germline loops: CDR1 MDHEN, CDR2 SYDVKM. In nucleotides, the CDR3 is TGTGCCAGCAGTTTGGTCAAGGGCGGCTACACCTTC. It is translated as CASSLVKGGYTF.